This T cell receptor (beta chain) emerged from a study of blood T cell repertoires in COVID-19. The overall study: Sample material is recorded as cDNA or gDNA derived from T cells, B-cell-depleted T cells, or PBMCs.

Trimming removed 0 bases from V and 7 bases from J, with 15 bases in between. There are 15 residues in the CDR3. Germline-derived CDR1 and CDR2 are SNHLY and FYNNEI. Original methodology: Reference gene primer amplification gave nucleated cell count estimates. TCRdb keeps only in-frame clones here, not all; method: immunoSEQ multiplex PCR. The V and J calls and clone size come from that table; D and trimming were worked out from the DNA. The sample carries 65,000 to 85,000 clones, about 80% recorded once. This clone has more than one count but fewer than ten. This sequence joins TRBV2 and TRBJ1-1; perhaps TRBD1 as D (5 bases). The sequence derives from a man over 45 with active or convalescent COVID-19. What was sequenced was peripheral blood. For the CDR3, the DNA is TGTGCCAGCAGTGAAGCGACCAGGGCAATAGGTGAAGCTTTCTTT. As protein: CASSEATRAIGEAFF.